The entry below gives a single T cell receptor (beta chain) sequence along with its context. Its matching antigen is unknown. The CDR3 is 13 residues long. The germline CDR1 and CDR2 sequences are SGHTA and FQGNSA. Trimming removed 1 base from V and 5 bases from J, with 7 bases in between. These data originate in a study of blood T cells in healthy people across ages. General study points: It was the long-lived donors that had more naive CD4+ cells and higher diversity than aged donors. Researchers said unsorted PBMCs prevented a conclusive naive versus antigen-experienced comparison.

Healthy Caucasian individuals from Russia aged about 6 to 95 were enrolled as donors. Isolated per sample were at least 7 million PBMCs. Then a second PCR, running about 6 to 11 cycles, was carried out with a sample-barcoded 5' primer and a J-beta primer mix. TCRdb called the 5' RACE reads again in MiXCR, with one record for every CDR3 protein. The sample records 1.5 million to 2 million distinct CDR3 sequences, about 49% being singletons. The origin of this receptor is a woman in her 40s in good health. The chain recombines TRBV7-2 with TRBJ2-3, with D unclear. Sequenced: blood. The CDR3 region has the DNA TGTGCCAGCAGCTTAGGACGAGAAGATACGCAGTATTTT. Residues: CASSLGREDTQYF.